This T cell receptor (beta chain) was recovered during a study of OX40 agonist ivuxolimab in advanced cancers. Across the whole study: Age averaged about 60 years (range roughly 23 to 79), and more than 80% were male. One patient with hepatocellular carcinoma and two with cutaneous melanoma, three in all, had partial responses.

V lost 1 base, J lost 4 bases, and 5 bases lay in between. Germline values: CDR1 SGHDN, CDR2 FVKESK. This CDR3 region has 13 residues. To note about this clone: Antigen: not known.

Blood got drawn at baseline, again on cycle 4 day 1, and then on cycle 7 day 1. Whole-study results and caveats: CD4+ and CD8+ blood T cells expanded clonally by week 6 at 0.1 to 3.0 mg/kg.

Sequenced by immunoSEQ multiplex PCR; TCRdb stores in-frame clones only, minus some. The sample carries 70,000 to 90,000 clones, roughly 90% recorded once. The V and J genes are TRBV14 and TRBJ1-3; D gene unclear. The sequenced sample was CD4+ or CD8+ T cells sorted from blood, obtained in a trial of the OX40 agonist ivuxolimab. The receptor was derived from an adult with an advanced solid tumor such as melanoma, head and neck, liver or kidney cancer. CDR3 nucleotide sequence: TGTGCCAGCAGCCAAGGGAGGGGAAACACCATATATTTT. Translation: CASSQGRGNTIYF.